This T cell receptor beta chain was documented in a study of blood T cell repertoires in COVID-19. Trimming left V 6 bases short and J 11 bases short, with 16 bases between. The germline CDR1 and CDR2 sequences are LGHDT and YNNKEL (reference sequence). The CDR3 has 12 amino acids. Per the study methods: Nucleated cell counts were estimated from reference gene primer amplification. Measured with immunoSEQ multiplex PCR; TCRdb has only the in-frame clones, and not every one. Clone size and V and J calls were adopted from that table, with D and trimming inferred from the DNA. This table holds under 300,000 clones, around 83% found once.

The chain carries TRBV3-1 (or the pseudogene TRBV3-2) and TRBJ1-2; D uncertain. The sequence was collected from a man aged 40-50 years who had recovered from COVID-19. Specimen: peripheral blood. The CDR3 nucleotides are TGTGCCAGCAGAAAGCCCCCTGGAGGATACACCTTC. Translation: CASRKPPGGYTF.